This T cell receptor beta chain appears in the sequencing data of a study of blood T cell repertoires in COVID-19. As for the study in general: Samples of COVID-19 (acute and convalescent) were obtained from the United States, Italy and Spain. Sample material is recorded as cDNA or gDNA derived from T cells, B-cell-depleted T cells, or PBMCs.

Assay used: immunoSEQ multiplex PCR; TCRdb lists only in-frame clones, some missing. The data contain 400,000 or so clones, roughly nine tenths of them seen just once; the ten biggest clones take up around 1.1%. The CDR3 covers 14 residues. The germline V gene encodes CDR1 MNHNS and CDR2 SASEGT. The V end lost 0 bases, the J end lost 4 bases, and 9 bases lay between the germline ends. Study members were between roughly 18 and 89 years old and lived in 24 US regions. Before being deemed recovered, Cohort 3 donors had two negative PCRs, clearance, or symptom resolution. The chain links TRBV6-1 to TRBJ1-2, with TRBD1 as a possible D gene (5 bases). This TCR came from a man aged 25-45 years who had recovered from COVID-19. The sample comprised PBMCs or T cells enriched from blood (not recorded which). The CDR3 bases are TGTGCCAGCAGTGAAGCAGCGGGGGGCTATGGCTACACCTTC. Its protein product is CASSEAAGGYGYTF.